A selection of T cell receptor beta chains follows, all from one sample in a study of blood T cells in healthy people across ages. TCRdb reprocessed the 5' RACE reads via MiXCR and lists one record per CDR3 protein. This repertoire shows about 780,000 distinct CDR3 sequences, 35% to 60% found once; its top ten account for 15% to 20%. Sequencing was carried out using blood. The receptors were gathered from a man older than 75 in good health. The CDR3 runs from the conserved cysteine through the conserved F or W. Fields, in order: clone size, V gene, D gene, J gene, CDR3 protein. D genes are given only for firm matches. Rows give clone size only sometimes, using once, few, many, or a class for an expanded clone.

few	TRBV6-2/TRBV6-3	TRBD2	TRBJ2-1	CASSRAGRAAYNEQFF
-	TRBV29-1	TRBD2	TRBJ2-1	CSSKSGRNEQFF
-	TRBV7-2	-	TRBJ1-2	CASSLERFGYGANYGYTF
-	TRBV7-9	TRBD2	TRBJ2-6	CASSGTGGNVLTF
-	TRBV4-1	-	TRBJ2-5	CASSQAPGNPQSETQYF
few	TRBV7-2	-	TRBJ2-3	CASSLSIDSTQYF
-	TRBV20-1	TRBD2	TRBJ2-3	CSARGPASSGGGDTQYF
-	TRBV7-8	-	TRBJ2-7	CASSSRRLSLYEQYF
few	TRBV12-3/TRBV12-4	-	TRBJ2-3	CASSSMLGDTQYF
many	TRBV10-3	-	TRBJ1-5	CAISGQNSNQPQHF
few	TRBV11-1	TRBD1	TRBJ2-7	CASSNKGAVNVQVHSYEQYF
-	TRBV7-2	-	TRBJ2-7	CASSLVVGQNREQYF
-	TRBV19	-	TRBJ2-1	CASSIDRWGEQFF
many	TRBV20-1	-	TRBJ2-7	CSARDPSRGPEQYF
-	TRBV5-1	TRBD1	TRBJ2-1	CASSLGDRGYRNEQFF
-	TRBV12-3/TRBV12-4	-	TRBJ2-1	CASSPGSSRWWDEQFF
-	TRBV24-1	-	TRBJ2-1	CATQWGLQQFF
few	TRBV20-1	TRBD1	TRBJ2-7	CSAVDRGLSYEQYF
few	TRBV7-2	TRBD2	TRBJ2-7	CASTLAGVDLYEQYF
-	TRBV7-9	TRBD2	TRBJ2-1	CASRRTSGRGYEQFF
-	TRBV5-1	-	TRBJ2-1	CASSFQPVKGDEQFF
-	TRBV20-1	-	TRBJ2-7	CSARDWGGLEPYEQYF
few	TRBV9	TRBD1	TRBJ2-5	CASSASGTADLQYF
-	TRBV9	TRBD1	TRBJ1-2	CASSVAPGDRGHGYTF
once	TRBV6-2/TRBV6-3	-	TRBJ2-7	CASTRAHPYEQYF
many	TRBV20-1	TRBD1	TRBJ1-2	CSARDPGQGANYGYTF
few	TRBV27	-	TRBJ2-1	CASSLFSSSEQFF
few	TRBV20-1	-	TRBJ2-5	CSAVEVAVVETQYF
-	TRBV20-1	-	TRBJ2-1	CSALRESNNEQFF
many	TRBV20-1	TRBD2	TRBJ2-1	CSAPISGRASSGEQFF
-	TRBV7-2	-	TRBJ2-6	CASSPRGSAHSGANVLTF
-	TRBV20-1	TRBD1	TRBJ1-1	CSANERGLNTEAFF
few	TRBV2	-	TRBJ2-5	CARGGPVQETQYF
-	TRBV20-1	TRBD2	TRBJ2-7	CSAHGTSRYEQYF
-	TRBV4-1	-	TRBJ1-2	CASSQEGRGGAYGYTF
-	TRBV24-1	-	TRBJ2-5	CATTPWSFSAEQYF
-	TRBV29-1	-	-	CSVSWSKGHEQYF
-	TRBV20-1	-	TRBJ2-1	CSARHNGSYGEQFF
few	TRBV20-1	-	TRBJ2-1	CSAGGTPTGSYNEQFF
few	TRBV20-1	-	TRBJ1-1	CSASTGRGNNEAFF
-	TRBV20-1	TRBD1	TRBJ2-5	CSAGPGQGGWETQYF
-	TRBV6-2/TRBV6-3	TRBD2	-	CASSSSFGAGPSYNEQYF
-	TRBV12-3/TRBV12-4	-	TRBJ2-3	CASSVEVTDTQYF
-	TRBV6-6	TRBD1	TRBJ2-3	CASKPQGSTRRDTQYF
-	TRBV27	TRBD2	TRBJ2-1	CASSDLAGGPHEQFF
-	TRBV2	-	TRBJ1-6	CASSKPGDSPLHF
once	TRBV11-3	TRBD2	TRBJ2-5	CASTWGGETQYF
few	TRBV9	-	TRBJ2-3	CASSVQIERDTQYF
-	TRBV6-8	-	TRBJ2-5	CANNGGPQETQYF
-	TRBV5-1	-	TRBJ2-5	CTSSLARQETQYF
-	TRBV10-3	TRBD1	TRBJ2-7	CAISSRTGSSYEQYF
-	TRBV20-1	-	TRBJ2-5	CSASHRDQETQYF
many	TRBV24-1	-	TRBJ2-1	CATSDASSYNEQFF
once	TRBV12-3/TRBV12-4	TRBD2	-	CASSLNGGRALYNEQYF